This entry concerns a single T cell receptor (beta chain). Its antigen is currently unknown. RNA amounts of about 0.5 to 1 ug underwent reverse transcription with random hexamers. An immunoSEQ multiplex PCR amplified TCR beta CDR3 over 54 Vbeta and 13 Jbeta. TCRdb reprocessed the immunoSEQ multiplex PCR reads via MiXCR and lists one record per CDR3 protein. Of about 130,000 distinct CDR3 sequences in the sample, 85% to 95% were seen once. Germline V gene data show CDR1 as SGHTA and CDR2 as FQGTGA. This CDR3 is built from 13 residues. V dropped 2 bases and J dropped 6 bases, with 8 bases sitting between them. TCR beta sequencing covered blood CD8+ and CD4+ T cells. The TEMRA cells underwent FACS enrichment, while the CD8+ and CD4+ T cells underwent negative isolation. This sample was taken from a study of CD8 T cells in Susac syndrome. Findings and caveats of the study: An acknowledgment was made by the study that its TCR sequencing and HLA analysis involved relatively few individuals.

Sequenced material: CD8+ T cells from PBMCs. The chain links TRBV7-3 to TRBJ2-1, with a weak D call TRBD1 (5 bases). This TCR came from a human donor with multiple sclerosis. CDR3 sequence (DNA): TGTGCCAGCAGCTTAGCTACAGGCAATGAGCAGTTCTTC. Translation gives CASSLATGNEQFF.